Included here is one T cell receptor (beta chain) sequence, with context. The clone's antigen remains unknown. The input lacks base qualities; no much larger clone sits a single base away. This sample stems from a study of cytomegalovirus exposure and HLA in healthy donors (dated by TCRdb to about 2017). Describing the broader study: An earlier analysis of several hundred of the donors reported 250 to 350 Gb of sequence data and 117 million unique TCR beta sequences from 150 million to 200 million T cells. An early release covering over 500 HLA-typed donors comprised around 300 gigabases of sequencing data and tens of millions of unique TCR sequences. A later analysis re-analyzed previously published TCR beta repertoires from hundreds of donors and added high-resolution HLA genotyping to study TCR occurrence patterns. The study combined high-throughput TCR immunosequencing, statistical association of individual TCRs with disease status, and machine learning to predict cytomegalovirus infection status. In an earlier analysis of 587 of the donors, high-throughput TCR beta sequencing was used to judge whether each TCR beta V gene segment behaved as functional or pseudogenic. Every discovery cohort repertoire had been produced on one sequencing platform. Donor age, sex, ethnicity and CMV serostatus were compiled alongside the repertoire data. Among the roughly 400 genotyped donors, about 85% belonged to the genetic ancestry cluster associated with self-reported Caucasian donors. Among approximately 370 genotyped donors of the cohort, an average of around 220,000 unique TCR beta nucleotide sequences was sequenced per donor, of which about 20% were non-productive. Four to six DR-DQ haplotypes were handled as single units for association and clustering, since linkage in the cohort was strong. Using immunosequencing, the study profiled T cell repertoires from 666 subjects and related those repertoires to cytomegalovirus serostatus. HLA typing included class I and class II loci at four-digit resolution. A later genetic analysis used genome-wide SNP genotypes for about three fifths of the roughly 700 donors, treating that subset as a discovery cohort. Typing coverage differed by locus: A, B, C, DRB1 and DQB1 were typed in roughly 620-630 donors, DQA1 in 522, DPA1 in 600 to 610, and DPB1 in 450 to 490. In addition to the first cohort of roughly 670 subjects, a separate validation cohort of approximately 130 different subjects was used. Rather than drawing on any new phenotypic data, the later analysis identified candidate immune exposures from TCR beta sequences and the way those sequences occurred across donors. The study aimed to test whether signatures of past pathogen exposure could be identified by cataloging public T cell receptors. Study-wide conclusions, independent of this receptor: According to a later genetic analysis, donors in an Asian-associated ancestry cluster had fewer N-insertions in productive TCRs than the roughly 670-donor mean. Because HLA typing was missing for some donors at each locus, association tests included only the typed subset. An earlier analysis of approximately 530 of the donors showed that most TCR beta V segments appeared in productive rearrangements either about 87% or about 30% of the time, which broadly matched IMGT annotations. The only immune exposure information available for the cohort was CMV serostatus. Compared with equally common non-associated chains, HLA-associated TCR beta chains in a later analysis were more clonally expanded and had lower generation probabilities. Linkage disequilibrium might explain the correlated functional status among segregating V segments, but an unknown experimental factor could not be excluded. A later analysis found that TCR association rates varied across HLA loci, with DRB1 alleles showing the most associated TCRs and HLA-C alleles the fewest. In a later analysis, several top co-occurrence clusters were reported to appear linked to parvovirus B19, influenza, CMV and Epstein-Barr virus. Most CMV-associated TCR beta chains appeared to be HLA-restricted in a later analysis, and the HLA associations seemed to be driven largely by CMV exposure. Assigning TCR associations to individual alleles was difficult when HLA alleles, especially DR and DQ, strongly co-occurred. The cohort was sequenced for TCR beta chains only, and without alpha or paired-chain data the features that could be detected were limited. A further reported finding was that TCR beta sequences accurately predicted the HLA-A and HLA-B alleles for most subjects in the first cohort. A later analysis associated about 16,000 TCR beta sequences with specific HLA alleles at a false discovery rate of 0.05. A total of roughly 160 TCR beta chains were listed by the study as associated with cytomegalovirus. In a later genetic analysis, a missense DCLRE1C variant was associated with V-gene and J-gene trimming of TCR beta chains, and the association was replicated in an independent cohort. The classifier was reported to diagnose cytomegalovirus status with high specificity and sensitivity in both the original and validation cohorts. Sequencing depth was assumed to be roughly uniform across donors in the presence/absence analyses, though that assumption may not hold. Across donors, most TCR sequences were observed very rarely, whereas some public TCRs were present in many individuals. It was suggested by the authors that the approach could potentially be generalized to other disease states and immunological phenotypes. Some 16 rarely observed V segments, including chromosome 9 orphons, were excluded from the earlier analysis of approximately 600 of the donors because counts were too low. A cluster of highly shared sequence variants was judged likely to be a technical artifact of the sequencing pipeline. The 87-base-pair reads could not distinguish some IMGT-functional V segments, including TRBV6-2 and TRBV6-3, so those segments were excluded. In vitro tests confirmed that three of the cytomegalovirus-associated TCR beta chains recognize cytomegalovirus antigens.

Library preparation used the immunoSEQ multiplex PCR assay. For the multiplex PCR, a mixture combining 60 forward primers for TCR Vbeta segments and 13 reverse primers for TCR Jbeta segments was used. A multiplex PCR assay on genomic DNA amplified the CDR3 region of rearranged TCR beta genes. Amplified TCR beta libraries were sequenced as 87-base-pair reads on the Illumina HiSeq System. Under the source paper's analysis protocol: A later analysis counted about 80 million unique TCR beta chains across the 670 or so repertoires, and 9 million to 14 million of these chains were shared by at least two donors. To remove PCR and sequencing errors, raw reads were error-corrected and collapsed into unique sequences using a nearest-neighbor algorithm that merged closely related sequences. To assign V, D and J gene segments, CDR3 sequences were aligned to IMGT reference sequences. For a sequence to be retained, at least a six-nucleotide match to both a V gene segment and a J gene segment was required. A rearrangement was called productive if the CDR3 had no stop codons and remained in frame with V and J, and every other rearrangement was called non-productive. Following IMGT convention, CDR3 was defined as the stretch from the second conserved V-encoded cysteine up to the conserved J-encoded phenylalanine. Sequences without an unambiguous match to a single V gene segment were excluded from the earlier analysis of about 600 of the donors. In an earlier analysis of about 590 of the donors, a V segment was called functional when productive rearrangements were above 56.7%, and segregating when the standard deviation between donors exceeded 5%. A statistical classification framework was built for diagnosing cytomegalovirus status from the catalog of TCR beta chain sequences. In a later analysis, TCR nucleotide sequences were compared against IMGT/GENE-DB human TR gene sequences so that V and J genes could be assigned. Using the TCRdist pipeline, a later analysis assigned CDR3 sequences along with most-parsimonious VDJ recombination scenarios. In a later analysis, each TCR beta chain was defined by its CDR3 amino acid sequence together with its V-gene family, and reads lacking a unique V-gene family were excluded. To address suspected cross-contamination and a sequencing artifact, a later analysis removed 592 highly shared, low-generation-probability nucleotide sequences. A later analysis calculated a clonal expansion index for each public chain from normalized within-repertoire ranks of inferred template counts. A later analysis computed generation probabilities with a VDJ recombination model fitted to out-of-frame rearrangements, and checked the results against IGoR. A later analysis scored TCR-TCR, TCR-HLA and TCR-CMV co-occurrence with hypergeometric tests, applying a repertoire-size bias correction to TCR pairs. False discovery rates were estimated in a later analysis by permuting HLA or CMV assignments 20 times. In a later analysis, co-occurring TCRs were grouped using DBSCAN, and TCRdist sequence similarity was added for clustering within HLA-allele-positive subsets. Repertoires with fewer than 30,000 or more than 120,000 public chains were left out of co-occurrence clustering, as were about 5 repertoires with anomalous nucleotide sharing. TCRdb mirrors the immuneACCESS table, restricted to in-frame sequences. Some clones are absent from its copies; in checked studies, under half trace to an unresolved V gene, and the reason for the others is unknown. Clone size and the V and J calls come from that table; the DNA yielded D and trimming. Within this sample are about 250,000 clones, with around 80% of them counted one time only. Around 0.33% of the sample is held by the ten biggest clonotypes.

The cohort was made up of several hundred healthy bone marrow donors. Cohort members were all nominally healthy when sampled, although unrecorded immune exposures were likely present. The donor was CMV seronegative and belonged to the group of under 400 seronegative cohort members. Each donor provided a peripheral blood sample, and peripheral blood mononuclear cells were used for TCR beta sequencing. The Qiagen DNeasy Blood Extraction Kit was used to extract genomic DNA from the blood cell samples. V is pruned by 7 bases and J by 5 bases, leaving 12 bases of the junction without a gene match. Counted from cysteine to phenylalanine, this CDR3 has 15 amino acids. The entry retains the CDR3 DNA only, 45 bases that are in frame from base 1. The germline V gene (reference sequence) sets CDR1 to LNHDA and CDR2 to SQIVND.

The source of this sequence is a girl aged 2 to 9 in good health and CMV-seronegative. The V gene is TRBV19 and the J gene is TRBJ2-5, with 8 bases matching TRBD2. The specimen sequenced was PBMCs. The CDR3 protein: CASTPVGGAVETQYF. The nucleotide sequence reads TGTGCCAGTACCCCTGTCGGGGGGGCAGTGGAGACCCAGTACTTC.